The 26 T cell receptor beta chains below were found in one sample sequenced in a study of CD8 T cells in Susac syndrome. RNA totalling 0.5 to 1 ug underwent reverse transcription with random hexamers. TCRdb fed the immunoSEQ multiplex PCR reads into MiXCR, producing one record per CDR3 protein. The sample records 140,000 to 150,000 distinct CDR3 sequences, roughly 95% being singletons. Sequencing input: CD4+ T cells from PBMCs. The receptors shown here come from a human donor with multiple sclerosis.

CDR3 sequence: CASSGLAGGPRTDTQYF. The CDR3 DNA reads as TGTGCCAGCAGCGGGCTAGCGGGGGGGCCGCGGACAGATACGCAGTATTTT. This chain uses TRBV9 with TRBJ2-3, with 12 bases fitting TRBD2. V was clipped by 3 bases and J by 3 bases; unmatched bases: 8. The CDR3 totals 17 residues. In germline, CDR1 is SGDLS, CDR2 YYNGEE.

The V and J genes are TRBV6-2 or TRBV6-3 and TRBJ1-1, with a weak D call TRBD1 (5 bases). The V end lost 5 bases, the J end lost 6 bases, and 10 bases lay between the germline ends. The CDR3 is made up of 12 amino acids. CDR1 and CDR2 from the germline V gene are MNHEY and SVGEGT. CDR3 in amino acids: CASSPGRAEAFF. The CDR3 nucleotides are TGTGCCAGCAGTCCGGGACGGGCTGAAGCTTTCTTT.

This clonotype was seen only once. V gene TRBV20-1 combines with J gene TRBJ2-1; D is perhaps TRBD2 (6 bases). Germline values: CDR1 DFQATT, CDR2 SNEGSKA (reference sequence). The CDR3 sequence is 15 residues long. Trimming took off 3 bases at V and 5 bases at J, with 17 bases between the two ends. The CDR3 region is CSARKTVGGNNEQFF. In DNA, the CDR3 is TGCAGTGCTAGGAAGACTGTTGGGGGGAACAATGAGCAGTTCTTC.

In this sample, this clonotype turned up once. This chain links TRBV15 with TRBJ2-1; 10 bases line up with TRBD2. Germline-derived CDR1 and CDR2 are LNHNV and YYDKDF (reference sequence). CDR3 length: 16 residues. J lost 6 bases, V lost 0 bases, and 5 bases had no gene match. The CDR3: CATSRDYLAGGNEQFF. CDR3 coding DNA: TGTGCCACCAGCAGAGATTACTTAGCGGGGGGCAATGAGCAGTTCTTC.

The gene calls are TRBV3-1 and TRBJ1-2, with TRBD1 matching over 7 bases. The germline CDR1 and CDR2 sequences are LGHDT and YNNKEL (reference sequence). The CDR3 extends over 13 amino acids. Trimming at V came to 8 bases and at J to 4 bases, leaving 7 bases not matched to a gene. The CDR3 DNA reads TGTGCCAGCGGTGGGAGGGGGCCCTATGGCTACACCTTC. Translated, it gives CASGGRGPYGYTF.

The CDR3 bases are TGCGCCAGCAGCCAAGATCGAACTAGCGGAGCCCAAGAGACCCAGTACTTC. It is translated as CASSQDRTSGAQETQYF. The chain couples TRBV4-1 to TRBJ2-5; 8 bases align to TRBD2. This CDR3 is 17 amino acids long. Trimming at V came to 0 bases and at J to 1 base, leaving 7 bases not matched to a gene. Germline V gene data show CDR1 as MGHRA and CDR2 as YSYEKL.

This sequence joins TRBV7-2 and TRBJ1-6; tentative D call: TRBD1 (6 bases). This CDR3 is 13 amino acids long. The V gene's germline CDR1 is SGHTA and CDR2 FQGNSA. V lost 6 bases and J lost 14, with 17 bases in between. The CDR3 DNA is TGTGCCAGCAGGACTGACAGGCTCCTCACCCTCCACTTT. As protein: CASRTDRLLTLHF.

The chain recombines TRBV27 with TRBJ2-6; D is unresolved. V was pared by 6 bases and J by 0 bases, with 12 bases between. CDR3 length: 16 amino acids. CDR1 and CDR2 from the germline V gene are MNHEY and SMNVEV (reference sequence). As DNA, the CDR3 is TGTGCCAGCAGAGAAACCGAGGACTCTGGGGCCAACGTCCTGACTTTC. It translates to CASRETEDSGANVLTF.

The J gene is TRBJ1-1, the V gene TRBV5-1; D gene uncertain. Germline loops: CDR1 SGHRS, CDR2 YFSETQ. The germline V and J ends were trimmed by 0 bases and 1 base, with 7 bases remaining between them. CDR3 length equals 14 residues. Here the CDR3 reads CASSLEGWNTEAFF. The CDR3 region has the DNA TGCGCCAGCAGCTTGGAAGGGTGGAACACTGAAGCTTTCTTT.

The CDR3 here is CASSKDRVVVYQPQHF. CDR3 DNA sequence: TGTGCCAGCAGTAAAGACAGGGTCGTTGTTTATCAGCCCCAGCATTTT. The V and J genes are TRBV2 and TRBJ1-5; 7 bases are a match to TRBD1. The V gene's germline CDR1 is SNHLY and CDR2 FYNNEI. The V segment lost 5 bases and the J segment 5 bases; nucleotides outside the gene matches: 12. CDR3 length: 16 residues.

V usage is TRBV2 and J usage is TRBJ1-5, with a tentative D call TRBD1 (6 bases). Trimming removed 4 bases at V and 3 bases at J, with 16 bases between. The CDR3 consists of 16 residues. CDR1 and CDR2 from the germline V gene are SNHLY and FYNNEI. The CDR3 is CASSARVTGNNQPQHF. CDR3 nucleotides: TGTGCCAGCAGTGCCAGGGTAACAGGGAACAATCAGCCCCAGCATTTT.

The CDR3 sequence is CSASAAVTYEQYF. Here the CDR3 DNA reads TGCAGTGCTAGTGCGGCGGTCACCTACGAGCAGTACTTC. V usage is TRBV20-1 and J usage is TRBJ2-7; D remains ambiguous. The V and J ends lost 3 bases and 2 bases respectively, with 11 bases between them. Germline CDR1 and CDR2: DFQATT and SNEGSKA (reference sequence). CDR3 size: 13 residues.

The chain couples TRBV30 to TRBJ1-1, with D possibly being TRBD1 (6 bases). The V gene's germline CDR1 is GTSNPN and CDR2 SVGIG (reference sequence). The CDR3 consists of 13 residues. V lost 2 bases to trimming and J lost 6 bases, with 13 bases between them. This chain's CDR3 is CAWSPNRVAEAFF. The CDR3 DNA follows: TGTGCCTGGAGTCCGAACAGGGTCGCTGAAGCTTTCTTT.

The chain recombines TRBV11-2 with TRBJ1-1; D is uncertain. With 3 bases removed from V and 1 base from J, the gap between germline ends came to 6 bases. The CDR3 length is 13 residues. CDR1 is SGHAT and CDR2 is FQNNGV in the germline V gene. In DNA, the CDR3 is TGTGCCAGCAGCTTTCGGGGGAACACTGAAGCTTTCTTT. It encodes CASSFRGNTEAFF.

This chain joins TRBV11-2 and TRBJ2-3; D gene ambiguous. Trimming took 2 bases from V and 2 from J, leaving 11 bases between them. Germline V CDR1 and CDR2: SGHAT, FQNNGV. The CDR3 runs to 15 residues. CDR3 in amino acids: CASSLSWTDTDTQYF. The CDR3 region has the DNA TGTGCCAGCAGCTTATCGTGGACCGACACAGATACGCAGTATTTT.

The table lists this clonotype with a count of one. The chain joins TRBV7-3 to TRBJ2-3; D not certain. The CDR3 is 14 amino acids. V was cut by 4 bases and J by 2 bases, with 10 bases left in between. Germline lookup yields CDR1 SGHTA and CDR2 FQGTGA. The CDR3 nucleotides are TGTGCCAGCAGCTCAGACTGGGCCACAGATACGCAGTATTTT. This encodes CASSSDWATDTQYF.

The rearrangement links TRBV3-1 to TRBJ2-5, with D possibly TRBD1 on 7 matching bases. Per germline, CDR1 LGHDT and CDR2 YNNKEL (reference sequence). This CDR3 contains 16 residues. Trimming took 7 bases from V and 3 from J, leaving 21 bases between them. The CDR3 nucleotides are TGTGCCAGCAAAATGACAGGGCGCGGGGTCAAAGAGACCCAGTACTTC. This sequence encodes CASKMTGRGVKETQYF.

This chain connects TRBV5-1 to TRBJ2-7, with 10 nucleotides matching TRBD2. Germline trimming cut 2 bases from V and 3 bases from J; bases unmatched to any gene: 8. This CDR3 region has 16 residues. From germline, CDR1 is SGHRS and CDR2 YFSETQ. The CDR3 DNA sequence: TGCGCCAGCAGCTTCGAGCCACTAGCGGGAATCTACGAGCAGTACTTC. Amino acids: CASSFEPLAGIYEQYF.

This rearrangement joins TRBV27 to TRBJ2-3; TRBD2 aligns across 11 bases. Germline assignment: CDR1 MNHEY and CDR2 SMNVEV (reference sequence). This CDR3 is built from 16 residues. Trimming cost V 2 bases and J 3 bases; bases outside gene matches: 4. CDR3 sequence reads: CASSLGSSGRTDTQYF. The CDR3 DNA follows: TGTGCCAGCAGTTTAGGGTCTAGCGGGAGGACAGATACGCAGTATTTT.

The rearrangement joins TRBV19 to TRBJ2-3; D remains ambiguous. This CDR3 contains 14 residues. V was shortened by 10 bases and J by 1 base, with 15 bases between the two germline ends. The germline gives CDR1 LNHDA, CDR2 SQIVND (reference sequence). CDR3 amino acids: CATRPGGGTDTQYF. The DNA for the CDR3 is TGTGCCACTCGCCCTGGCGGAGGCACAGATACGCAGTATTTT. The full variable domain, with the rest looked up from reference TRBV19 and TRBJ2-3, is DGGITQSPKYLFRKEGQNVTLSCEQNLNHDAMYWYRQDPGQGLRLIYYSQIVNDFQKGDIAEGYSVSREKKESFPLTVTSAQKNPTAFYLCATRPGGGTDTQYFGPGTRLTVL.

V usage is TRBV20-1 and J usage is TRBJ2-7; 9 nucleotides match TRBD2. Unmatched junction bases numbered 10, after V lost 6 bases and J lost 1 base. Germline V gives CDR1 DFQATT, CDR2 SNEGSKA (reference sequence). The CDR3 length is 15 residues. CDR3 in amino acids: CSASYSGSSSYEQYF. The CDR3 DNA follows: TGCAGTGCCTCCTATAGCGGGAGCTCATCCTACGAGCAGTACTTC.

The V and J genes are TRBV5-1 and TRBJ1-4, with D tentatively TRBD1 (6 bases). The CDR3 extends over 15 amino acids. Germline-derived CDR1 and CDR2 are SGHRS and YFSETQ. V dropped 2 bases and J dropped 8 bases, with 16 bases sitting between them. The DNA of the CDR3 is TGCGCCAGCAGCTTTTCCGGCAGGGGCAGCGAAAAACTGTTTTTT. Residues: CASSFSGRGSEKLFF.

The rearrangement uses TRBV11-1 and TRBJ2-7, with a possible D match to TRBD1 (5 bases). Trimming removed 5 bases from V and 7 bases from J, with 9 bases in between. Per the germline V gene, CDR1 is SGHAT and CDR2 is FQDESV (reference sequence). The CDR3 consists of 11 residues. DNA of the CDR3: TGTGCCAGCAGCGCCGACAGAGAGCAGTACTTC. This encodes CASSADREQYF. The full variable domain, rest sourced from reference TRBV11-1 and TRBJ2-7, is EAEVAQSPRYKITEKSQAVAFWCDPISGHATLYWYRQILGQGPELLVQFQDESVVDDSQLPKDRFSAERLKGVDSTLKIQPAELGDSAMYLCASSADREQYFGPGTRLTVT.

The rearrangement joins TRBV9 to TRBJ2-3; D possibly corresponds to TRBD2 (5 bases). V lost 0 bases and J 1 base, leaving 9 bases between the germline ends. Looked up from germline, CDR1 is SGDLS and CDR2 is YYNGEE. This CDR3 has 15 amino acids. The DNA for the CDR3 is TGTGCCAGCAGCGTAGTAGGCGGGCGCACAGATACGCAGTATTTT. It encodes CASSVVGGRTDTQYF.

V and J are TRBV29-1 and TRBJ1-1, with D possibly TRBD1 on 6 matching bases. This CDR3 contains 13 residues. V was pared by 2 bases and J by 1 base, with 8 bases between. The germline gives CDR1 SQVTM, CDR2 ANQGSEA. The CDR3 spells CSVESQGNTEAFF. The CDR3 nucleotides are TGCAGCGTTGAATCACAGGGGAACACTGAAGCTTTCTTT.

This chain links TRBV7-6 with TRBJ1-5; maybe TRBD1 (5 bases). The V end was cut by 3 bases, the J end by 4 bases, with 13 bases between. The CDR3 runs 15 residues. Germline V lookup: CDR1 SGHVS, CDR2 FNYEAQ. DNA of the CDR3: TGTGCCAGCAGCTTGGGGGTGGTCGGGAATCAGCCCCAGCATTTT. It codes for CASSLGVVGNQPQHF.